The rows below give T cell receptor beta chains drawn from one sample of a study of T cell responses to AZD1222 COVID-19 vaccine. The data were produced by immunoSEQ multiplex PCR, yet TCRdb's version contains in-frame clones alone and is incomplete. Of about 190,000 clones in the sample, approximately 90% were seen once. Sequenced here: peripheral blood, sampled on day 0 of AZD1222 vaccination. The receptors were sampled from an adult in good health. CDR3s include the opening cysteine and the closing phenylalanine or tryptophan. D genes are given only for firm matches. Not every row has a clone size; where given, it reads once, few, many or a size class.

V gene	D gene	clone size	J gene	CDR3 DNA	CDR3 protein
TRBV4-1	.	few	TRBJ1-4	TGCGCCAGCAGCTCGGAGGCAACTAATGAAAAACTGTTTTTT	CASSSEATNEKLFF
TRBV27	.	few	TRBJ2-3	TGTGCCAGCAGTACAGGTGGGCACACAGATACGCAGTATTTT	CASSTGGHTDTQYF
TRBV18	TRBD2	.	TRBJ2-2	TGTGCCAGCCACCAGGCGGGAGCTAACACCGGGGAGCTGTTTTTT	CASHQAGANTGELFF
TRBV29-1	.	.	TRBJ2-1	TGCAGCGTAGGTACTAGTTACAATGAGCAGTTCTTC	CSVGTSYNEQFF
TRBV7-9	TRBD1	.	TRBJ1-2	TGTGCCAGCAGCTTGGAACAGGGGGCAGGCTACACCTTC	CASSLEQGAGYTF
TRBV6-5	.	once	TRBJ2-7	TGTGCCAGCCAAGGGGAGGACTACGAGCAGTACTTC	CASQGEDYEQYF
TRBV5-6	TRBD1	.	TRBJ1-3	TGTGCCAGCAGCTTCAGGACAGGGGGTACTGGAAACACCATATATTTT	CASSFRTGGTGNTIYF
TRBV20-1	.	.	TRBJ1-2	TGCAGTGCTAGTCCGGAACTCTATGGCTACACCTTC	CSASPELYGYTF
TRBV9	TRBD1	once	TRBJ1-2	TGTGCCAGCAGCGGGGGGACAGGGCCTAGTGGCTACACCTTC	CASSGGTGPSGYTF
TRBV3-1/TRBV3-2	.	few	TRBJ1-6	TGTGCCAGCAGCCAAGGCGCAGTCTCACCCCTCCACTTT	CASSQGAVSPLHF
TRBV7-6	.	.	TRBJ2-1	TGTGCCAGCAGCCGACAGGACCACAATGAGCAGTTCTTC	CASSRQDHNEQFF
TRBV6-2/TRBV6-3	.	.	TRBJ2-1	TGTGCCAGCAGTTTAGGGCGTCAATACAATGAGCAGTTCTTC	CASSLGRQYNEQFF
TRBV7-8	.	.	TRBJ1-2	TGTGCCAGCAGCTTATATAGAGACAGACCAGCATATGGCTACACCTTC	CASSLYRDRPAYGYTF
TRBV11-2	TRBD2	.	TRBJ2-3	TGTGCCAGCAGCCCCAGGGGTAGCGGGGGGCACACAGATACGCAGTATTTT	CASSPRGSGGHTDTQYF
TRBV7-2	.	.	TRBJ1-5	TGTGCCAGCAGCTTGAGAACAGAGAATCAGCCCCAGCATTTT	CASSLRTENQPQHF
TRBV7-9	.	few	TRBJ2-3	TGTGCCAGCAGCCCACTAGTCGTTGGGACAGATACGCAGTATTTT	CASSPLVVGTDTQYF
TRBV6-4	TRBD1	once	TRBJ1-6	TGTGCCAGCAGTGACTCTCTGGGACAGGGGGCAGGTAGTGGTAATTCACCCCTCCACTTT	CASSDSLGQGAGSGNSPLHF
TRBV19	.	.	TRBJ1-6	TGTGCCAGTAGTATAGCCAGCTCCTATAATTCACCCCTCCACTTT	CASSIASSYNSPLHF
TRBV28	TRBD1	.	TRBJ2-7	TGTGCCAGCAGTTTATGGCAGCAGAATCCGGACAGGGGGCGCACCTACGAGCAGTACTTC	CASSLWQQNPDRGRTYEQYF
TRBV2	.	.	TRBJ1-6	TGTGCCAGCAGGGGGGCCGGTTTTCTTAATTCACCCCTCCACTTT	CASRGAGFLNSPLHF
TRBV28	.	once	TRBJ2-5	TGTGCCAGCAGTAAAGGACCTCAGGAGACCCAGTACTTC	CASSKGPQETQYF
TRBV27	TRBD2	once	TRBJ2-7	TGTGCCAGCAGTAAGACTAGCCCAAGATACGAGCAGTACTTC	CASSKTSPRYEQYF
TRBV19	.	.	TRBJ1-4	TGTGCCAGTAGTACCGGGACCGTGGGGGAAAAACTGTTTTTT	CASSTGTVGEKLFF
TRBV5-5	TRBD2	.	TRBJ2-2	TGTGCCAGCAGCTTTCTAGCGGGAGACACCGGGGAGCTGTTTTTT	CASSFLAGDTGELFF
TRBV10-3	TRBD2	.	TRBJ2-7	TGTGCCATCAGTGATAGGGGACTAAGCGAGCAGTACTTC	CAISDRGLSEQYF
TRBV4-1	.	once	TRBJ2-3	TGCGCCAGCAGCCAGACTGACGGTACAGATACGCAGTATTTT	CASSQTDGTDTQYF
TRBV5-5	.	.	TRBJ1-5	TGTGCCAGCAGCGTATCTCCGACAGATAATCAGCCCCAGCATTTT	CASSVSPTDNQPQHF
TRBV27	.	.	TRBJ2-7	TGTGCCAGCAGTTTGGAGGGCCTGGCCTCTGAGCAGTACTTC	CASSLEGLASEQYF
TRBV7-3	.	.	TRBJ2-3	TGTGCCAGCAGCTTAGATTCTGGCACAGATACGCAGTATTTT	CASSLDSGTDTQYF
TRBV19	.	.	TRBJ2-7	TGTGCCAGTAGTCCCCGGCACAGCTACGAGCAGTACTTC	CASSPRHSYEQYF
TRBV15	TRBD2	.	TRBJ2-3	TGTGCCACCAGCAGAGATTTGGGGCGGGGGGGCCAAGGTACGCAGTATTTT	CATSRDLGRGGQGTQYF
TRBV6-2/TRBV6-3	TRBD1	.	TRBJ1-2	TGTGCCAGCAGTTACGGGGCAGGGGGCCATGGCTACACCTTC	CASSYGAGGHGYTF
TRBV7-9	TRBD1	.	TRBJ2-3	TGTGCCAGCAGCTACGGGACAGGGGATGAGTATTTT	CASSYGTGDEYF
TRBV7-9	.	.	TRBJ2-1	TGTGCCAGCAGCTTAGGCCGGGGGCTAAACAATGAGCAGTTCTTC	CASSLGRGLNNEQFF
TRBV18	.	.	TRBJ1-4	TGTGCCAGCTCACCCAGGGAGAATGAAAAACTGTTTTTT	CASSPRENEKLFF
TRBV11-2	TRBD1	once	TRBJ1-2	TGTGCCAGCAGCTTAGACCAGGACAGGGGCGGAGGCTACACCTTC	CASSLDQDRGGGYTF
TRBV29-1	.	.	TRBJ2-5	TGCAGCGCCGGGACGACGGAGACCCAGTACTTC	CSAGTTETQYF
TRBV7-8	TRBD1	once	TRBJ1-2	TGTGCCAGCAGCGCCGGTACAGGGGGCAGAGGCTACACCTTC	CASSAGTGGRGYTF
TRBV12-5	.	.	TRBJ1-1	TGTGCTAGTGGACAAAAGGGGTATTCCACTGAAGCTTTCTTT	CASGQKGYSTEAFF